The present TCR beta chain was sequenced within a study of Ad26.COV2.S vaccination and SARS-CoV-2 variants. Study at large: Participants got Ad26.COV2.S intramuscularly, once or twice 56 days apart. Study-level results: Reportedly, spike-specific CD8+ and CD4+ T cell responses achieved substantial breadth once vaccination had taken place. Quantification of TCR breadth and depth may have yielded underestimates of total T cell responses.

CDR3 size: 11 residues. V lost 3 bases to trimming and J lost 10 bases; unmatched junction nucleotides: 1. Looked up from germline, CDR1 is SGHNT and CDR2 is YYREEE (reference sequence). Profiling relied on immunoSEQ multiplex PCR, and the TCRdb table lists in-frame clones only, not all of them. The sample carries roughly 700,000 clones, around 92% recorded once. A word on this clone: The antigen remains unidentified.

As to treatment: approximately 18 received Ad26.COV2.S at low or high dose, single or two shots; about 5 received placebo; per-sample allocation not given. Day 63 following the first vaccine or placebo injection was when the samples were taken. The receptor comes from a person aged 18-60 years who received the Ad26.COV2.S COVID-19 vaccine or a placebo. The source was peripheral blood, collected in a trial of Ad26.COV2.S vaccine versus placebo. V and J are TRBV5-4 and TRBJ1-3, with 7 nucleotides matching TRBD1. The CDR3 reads CASSYRGTIYF. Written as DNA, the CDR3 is TGTGCCAGCAGCTACAGGGGAACCATATATTTT. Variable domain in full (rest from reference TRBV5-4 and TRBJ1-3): ETGVTQSPTHLIKTRGQQVTLRCSSQSGHNTVSWYQQALGQGPQFIFQYYREEENGRGNFPPRFSGLQFPNYSSELNVNALELDDSALYLCASSYRGTIYFGEGSWLTVV.